Following are 7 T cell receptor beta chains from one sample sequenced in a study of blood T cell repertoires in COVID-19. The protocol was immunoSEQ multiplex PCR, while the TCRdb copy is restricted to in-frame clones and leaves out a portion. The sample has 200,000 to 250,000 clones; around 80% are singletons. Sequenced: peripheral blood. Receptors originate from a woman aged 40 to 50 with acute or convalescent COVID-19.

The chain couples TRBV6-5 to TRBJ2-7; D is possibly TRBD1 (6 bases). The germline CDR1 and CDR2 sequences are MNHEY and SVGAGI. The CDR3 runs to 13 residues. V was clipped by 6 bases and J by 0 bases, with 9 bases between them. The CDR3 coding sequence is TGTGCCAGCAGGGGACATAACTCCTACGAGCAGTACTTC. Its translation is CASRGHNSYEQYF.

This chain joins TRBV5-1 and TRBJ2-5; TRBD2 might be the D (5 bases). This CDR3 spans 15 amino acids. Germline CDR1 reads SGHRS; CDR2 reads YFSETQ. V shed 2 bases and J shed 5 bases, with 16 bases lying between them. CDR3 protein: CASSLETRGQETQYF. DNA for the CDR3: TGCGCCAGCAGCTTAGAGACTCGCGGGCAGGAGACCCAGTACTTC.

This clone has only one observation. The chain carries TRBV5-6 and TRBJ2-1, with 7 bases identical to TRBD2. The trim removed 3 bases at V and 3 bases at J, leaving 12 bases unmatched. Germline V gene data show CDR1 as SGHDT and CDR2 as YYEEEE. The CDR3 has 17 amino acids. CDR3 residues: CASSSGTTLPIYNEQFF. The CDR3 DNA is TGTGCCAGCAGCTCCGGGACTACCCTCCCGATCTACAATGAGCAGTTCTTC.

V and J are TRBV6-6 and TRBJ1-1; 7 bases align to TRBD1. This CDR3 contains 14 residues. Germline lookup yields CDR1 MNHNY and CDR2 SVGAGI (reference sequence). J lost 1 base, V lost 7 bases, and 6 bases had no gene match. CDR3 coding DNA: TGTGCCAGCACTATTACAGGGGAGAACACTGAAGCTTTCTTT. This gives the protein CASTITGENTEAFF.

V is TRBV7-6 and J is TRBJ1-2, with TRBD1 matching 7 bases. This CDR3 has 14 residues. The germline V gene encodes CDR1 SGHVS and CDR2 FNYEAQ. V was clipped by 1 base and J by 4 bases; unmatched bases: 3. CDR3: CASSLGGDSYGYTF. The DNA of the CDR3 is TGTGCCAGCAGCTTAGGAGGGGACAGCTATGGCTACACCTTC.

The chain links TRBV5-6 to TRBJ1-5; TRBD1 is a possible D gene (5 bases). The germline V gene encodes CDR1 SGHDT and CDR2 YYEEEE. Trimming stripped 4 bases from V and 4 bases from J, with 15 bases between. The CDR3 contains 15 residues. CDR3 sequence reads: CASSPLGGENQPQHF. The CDR3 DNA reads as TGTGCCAGCAGCCCGTTAGGAGGGGAAAATCAGCCCCAGCATTTT.

The chain couples TRBV3-1 (or the pseudogene TRBV3-2) to TRBJ1-5; 7 bases fit TRBD1. With V trimmed by 4 bases and J by 4 bases, 4 bases remained unmatched. CDR3 length equals 14 residues. Germline lookup yields CDR1 LGHDT and CDR2 YNNKEL (reference sequence). The CDR3 protein is CASSPGQRNQPQHF. The CDR3 DNA reads TGTGCCAGCAGCCCGGGACAGAGGAATCAGCCCCAGCATTTT.